One sample yielded the 28 T cell receptor beta chains listed below, sequenced in a study of blood T cell repertoires in COVID-19. The assay was immunoSEQ multiplex PCR, and TCRdb's table has in-frame clones only and misses some. The sample records about 76,000 clones, 65% to 90% being singletons. Input material: peripheral blood. These receptors were taken from a human donor in a cohort sampled during active COVID-19.

The J gene is TRBJ2-2, the V gene TRBV29-1; TRBD2 is a possible D gene (5 bases). CDR1 and CDR2 (germline): SQVTM, ANQGSEA. The CDR3 is 12 residues long. V was pared by 4 bases and J by 5 bases, with 8 bases between. The CDR3 here is CSVARVTGELFF. CDR3 in DNA: TGCAGCGTTGCGAGGGTAACCGGGGAGCTGTTTTTT.

This chain links TRBV27 with TRBJ1-5; D gene unclear. Germline-derived CDR1 and CDR2 are MNHEY and SMNVEV (reference sequence). This CDR3 comprises 14 residues. Trimming stripped 3 bases from V and 3 bases from J, with 9 bases between. The CDR3 reads CASSFEGYNQPQHF. The CDR3 DNA reads as TGTGCCAGCAGTTTTGAGGGATACAATCAGCCCCAGCATTTT.

The gene calls are TRBV6-1 and TRBJ1-3, with TRBD1 identical over 7 bases. CDR3 length: 17 residues. J gave up 2 bases and V 4 bases, and 11 bases lay outside the gene matches. Germline CDR1 reads MNHNS; CDR2 reads SASEGT. DNA of the CDR3: TGTGCCAGCAGTGCCCCGACAGGGTGGTTCACTGGAAACACCATATATTTT. Translation: CASSAPTGWFTGNTIYF.

V and J are TRBV29-1 and TRBJ2-1, with TRBD1 identical over 7 bases. Germline-derived CDR1 and CDR2 are SQVTM and ANQGSEA. The J segment lost 0 bases and the V segment lost 6 bases, leaving 2 bases of the junction unmatched. The CDR3 sequence is 13 residues long. CDR3 amino acids: CSVDRSSYNEQFF. As DNA, the CDR3 is TGCAGCGTGGACAGGAGCTCCTACAATGAGCAGTTCTTC.

The rearrangement links TRBV5-8 to TRBJ1-1; D call uncertain. The CDR3 loop spans 13 amino acids. With 4 bases removed from V and 4 bases from J, the gap between germline ends came to 11 bases. Germline V gene lookup returns CDR1 SGHTS and CDR2 YDEGEE. This CDR3 is CASSRSVATEAFF. The CDR3 DNA reads as TGTGCCAGCAGCCGGTCCGTAGCCACTGAAGCTTTCTTT. The full variable domain, its missing parts supplied by reference TRBV5-8 and TRBJ1-1, is EAGVTQSPTHLIKTRGQQATLRCSPISGHTSVYWYQQALGLGLQFLLWYDEGEERNRGNFPPRFSGRQFPNYSSELNVNALELEDSALYLCASSRSVATEAFFGQGTRLTVV.

This chain joins TRBV7-9 and TRBJ2-7; 8 bases map to TRBD1. CDR3 length equals 10 residues. V lost 10 bases to trimming and J lost 5 bases; unmatched junction nucleotides: 1. Germline V gene sequence: CDR1 SEHNR, CDR2 FQNEAQ (reference sequence). Here the CDR3 DNA reads TGTGCCACGGACAGGGACGAGCAGTACTTC. Protein sequence: CATDRDEQYF.

The chain recombines TRBV25-1 with TRBJ2-6; D may be TRBD1 (5 bases). V gave up 5 bases and J gave up 4 bases, with 12 bases separating them. The CDR3 totals 15 residues. Germline V gives CDR1 MGHDK, CDR2 SYGVNS. The CDR3 sequence: CASSSGSIGANVLTF. Written as DNA, the CDR3 is TGTGCCAGCAGTTCAGGGTCGATCGGGGCCAACGTCCTGACTTTC.

The chain has TRBV5-1 and TRBJ2-1, with 7 positions matching TRBD2. Germline-derived CDR1 and CDR2 are SGHRS and YFSETQ. V was pared by 1 base and J by 5 bases, with 6 bases of the junction left unmatched. This CDR3 has 15 residues. The CDR3 nucleotides are TGCGCCAGCAGCTTGTCGTTAGCGGGTAACAATGAGCAGTTCTTC. This sequence encodes CASSLSLAGNNEQFF.

V usage is TRBV27 and J usage is TRBJ1-6, with 7 bases fitting TRBD1. V lost 3 bases and J lost 7; bases outside the gene matches: 6. CDR3 length: 15 amino acids. In germline, CDR1 is MNHEY, CDR2 SMNVEV (reference sequence). CDR3: CASSFQGGNNSPLHF. Written as DNA, the CDR3 is TGTGCCAGCAGTTTTCAAGGGGGCAACAATTCACCCCTCCACTTT.

V gene TRBV10-2 combines with J gene TRBJ2-1; no reliable D call. Germline V gene data show CDR1 as WSHSY and CDR2 as SAAADI. CDR3 size: 13 residues. Trimming took off 2 bases at V and 7 bases at J, with 9 bases between the two ends. CDR3 DNA: TGCGCCAGCAGTGAGGTGGCAGTGAATGAGCAGTTCTTC. Translating it yields CASSEVAVNEQFF.

CDR3 loop: CAAGRLVGDTQYF. CDR3 coding DNA: TGTGCCGCGGGCCGCCTAGTCGGAGATACGCAGTATTTT. The chain is built from TRBV7-9 and TRBJ2-3; possibly TRBD2 for D (5 bases). Deletions cut 11 bases from V and 5 bases from J, with 17 bases between. The CDR3 is made up of 13 amino acids. Looked up from germline, CDR1 is SEHNR and CDR2 is FQNEAQ (reference sequence).

CDR3: CASSVDNFSYEQYF. The CDR3 DNA sequence: TGTGCCAGCAGCGTAGATAACTTTTCCTACGAGCAGTACTTC. The chain joins TRBV9 to TRBJ2-7; no clear D gene. Germline values: CDR1 SGDLS, CDR2 YYNGEE. The CDR3 is 14 amino acids. V was trimmed by 0 bases and J by 1 base, leaving 8 bases between them.

This clone was observed a single time. The chain combines TRBV7-9 with TRBJ2-1, with TRBD2 matching 13 bases. From germline, CDR1 is SEHNR and CDR2 FQNEAQ (reference sequence). This CDR3 spans 14 amino acids. V dropped 5 bases and J dropped 11; count of bases not matched to a gene: 6. The CDR3 coding sequence is TGTGCCAGCAGCCTTGGGACTAGCGGGGCCAAGCAGTTCTTC. Its translation: CASSLGTSGAKQFF.

In this sample, this clone turned up once. The chain recombines TRBV28 with TRBJ1-1; D remains unclear. The length of the CDR3 is 14 residues. The ends were cut back, 1 base at V and 8 bases at J, with 14 bases in the middle. The germline V gene encodes CDR1 MDHEN and CDR2 SYDVKM. In DNA, the CDR3 is TGTGCCAGCAGTTTATACCGGAGTGGAGGGGAAGCTTTCTTT. Its protein product is CASSLYRSGGEAFF.

About this clone: The sample contains more than one DNA sequence encoding this CDR3. This chain connects TRBV5-1 to TRBJ2-7; 8 nucleotides align to TRBD1. Germline V lookup: CDR1 SGHRS, CDR2 YFSETQ. The CDR3 extends over 13 amino acids. V lost 2 bases and J lost 6; bases outside the gene matches: 4. The CDR3 reads CASSFGQGGEQYF. Written as DNA, the CDR3 is TGCGCCAGCAGCTTTGGACAGGGCGGCGAGCAGTACTTC.

The chain carries TRBV28 and TRBJ1-5; D not resolved. Per the germline V gene, CDR1 is MDHEN and CDR2 is SYDVKM. V was cut by 3 bases and J by 5 bases, with 14 bases left in between. CDR3 length equals 15 residues. CDR3 region: CASSFWREEDQPQHF. DNA for the CDR3: TGTGCCAGCAGTTTTTGGAGGGAAGAGGATCAGCCCCAGCATTTT.

The V gene is TRBV7-3, the J gene TRBJ1-6; 7 bases fit TRBD1. V dropped 4 bases and J dropped 7; count of bases not matched to a gene: 4. Germline lookup yields CDR1 SGHTA and CDR2 FQGTGA. The CDR3 has 14 amino acids. The CDR3 is CASSSQGGNSPLHF. In DNA, the CDR3 is TGTGCCAGCAGCTCGCAGGGGGGAAATTCACCCCTCCACTTT.

The genes are TRBV10-3 and TRBJ1-3; possibly TRBD1 for D (5 bases). V lost 4 bases, J lost 1 base, and 11 bases lay in between. CDR3 length equals 15 residues. Germline V CDR1 and CDR2: ENHRY, SYGVKD. The CDR3 sequence is CAISGGDKSGNTIYF. CDR3 coding DNA: TGTGCCATCAGTGGGGGCGACAAGTCTGGAAACACCATATATTTT.

The chain couples TRBV4-2 to TRBJ2-7; 7 bases align to TRBD2. Germline CDR1 is LGHNA and CDR2 is YNFKEQ. Losses at the gene ends were 0 bases for V and 10 bases for J; bases not matched to a gene: 12. The CDR3 has 15 residues. The CDR3 DNA reads TGTGCCAGCAGCCAAGATCCAGCGGGGAACCAAATCCAGTACTTC. This gives the protein CASSQDPAGNQIQYF.

The chain carries TRBV28 and TRBJ2-6, with TRBD1 matching 9 bases. CDR1 and CDR2 from the germline V gene are MDHEN and SYDVKM. This CDR3 region has 16 residues. The V and J ends lost 8 bases and 1 base, in that order; junction bases with no gene match: 6. CDR3 in amino acids: CASDGQGISGANVLTF. The CDR3, as DNA: TGTGCCAGCGACGGACAGGGGATATCTGGGGCCAACGTCCTGACTTTC.

V gene TRBV12-3 or TRBV12-4 combines with J gene TRBJ2-1; maybe TRBD2 (5 bases). V dropped 6 bases and J dropped 10 bases, with 10 bases sitting between them. The CDR3 is 11 amino acids. The CDR3: CASSPTGEQFF. CDR3 bases: TGTGCCAGCAGCCCTACGGGAGAGCAGTTCTTC.

The V gene is TRBV10-2, the J gene TRBJ2-3, with D possibly being TRBD2 (5 bases). Germline values: CDR1 WSHSY, CDR2 SAAADI. V gave up 4 bases and J gave up 1 base, with 9 bases separating them. The CDR3 runs to 14 residues. CDR3 bases: TGCGCCAGCAGTGCCCGGACTGGCACAGATACGCAGTATTTT. Its protein product is CASSARTGTDTQYF.

The gene calls are TRBV28 and TRBJ1-2; D is uncertain. The CDR3 loop spans 11 amino acids. Germline V gene lookup returns CDR1 MDHEN and CDR2 SYDVKM. V was trimmed by 4 bases and J by 8 bases, leaving 8 bases between them. This CDR3 is CASSSPPGYTF. In DNA, the CDR3 is TGTGCCAGCAGTTCCCCCCCGGGCTACACCTTC.

The chain uses TRBV28 and TRBJ1-2; no reliable D call. Germline assignment: CDR1 MDHEN and CDR2 SYDVKM. The CDR3 contains 18 residues. V lost 1 base and J lost 3, with 21 bases in between. CDR3 in amino acids: CASSLYSGLYIPHYGYTF. Written as DNA, the CDR3 is TGTGCCAGCAGTTTATACTCTGGACTTTACATACCCCACTATGGCTACACCTTC.

CDR3 nucleotides: TGTGCCAGCAGCTCTCGACAGGGCAGCAATGAGCAGTTCTTC. This sequence encodes CASSSRQGSNEQFF. V gene TRBV13 combines with J gene TRBJ2-1; 7 bases match TRBD1. Germline CDR1 reads PRHDT; CDR2 reads FYEKMQ (reference sequence). The CDR3 has 14 amino acids. The ends lost 4 bases at V and 6 bases at J; junction bases unmatched: 6.

The chain has TRBV4-2 and TRBJ1-1; tentatively, D is TRBD1 (6 bases). CDR3 length: 13 residues. Trimming left V 4 bases short and J 4 bases short, with 10 bases between. CDR1 and CDR2 (germline): LGHNA, YNFKEQ. In DNA, the CDR3 is TGTGCCAGCAGCCCGGACAGACGCACTGAAGCTTTCTTT. Translation: CASSPDRRTEAFF.

The chain carries TRBV11-2 and TRBJ1-2, with TRBD1 as a possible D gene (5 bases). Germline lookup yields CDR1 SGHAT and CDR2 FQNNGV. The CDR3 covers 14 residues. Trimming removed 5 bases from V and 4 bases from J, with 14 bases in between. CDR3 amino acids: CASSRLGGGYGYTF. The CDR3 DNA reads TGTGCCAGCAGCCGCCTCGGGGGGGGCTATGGCTACACCTTC.

Only one count was recorded for this clone. This chain uses TRBV5-4 with TRBJ2-1; 9 bases are a match to TRBD1. In germline, CDR1 is SGHNT, CDR2 YYREEE (reference sequence). The CDR3 covers 15 residues. With 4 bases clipped from V and 7 bases from J, the junction kept 9 bases outside the gene matches. The CDR3 loop reads CASSPGTGIRNEQFF. The CDR3 bases are TGTGCCAGCAGCCCAGGGACAGGGATAAGGAATGAGCAGTTCTTC.